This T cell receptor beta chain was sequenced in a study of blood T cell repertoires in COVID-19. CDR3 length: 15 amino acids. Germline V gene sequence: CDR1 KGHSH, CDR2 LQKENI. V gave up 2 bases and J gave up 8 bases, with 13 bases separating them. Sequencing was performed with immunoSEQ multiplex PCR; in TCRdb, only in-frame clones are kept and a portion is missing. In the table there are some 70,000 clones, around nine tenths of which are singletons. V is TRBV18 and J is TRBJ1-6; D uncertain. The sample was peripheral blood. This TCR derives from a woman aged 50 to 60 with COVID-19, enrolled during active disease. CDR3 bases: TGTGCCAGCTCACCAAAACGGGGAGTTGATTCACCCCTCCACTTT. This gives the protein CASSPKRGVDSPLHF.